Below are 22 T cell receptor beta chains sequenced from a single sample in a study of T cell responses to AZD1222 COVID-19 vaccine. Data came from immunoSEQ multiplex PCR; TCRdb stores just in-frame clones and leaves some out. Here the sample spans 100,000 to 150,000 clones, 87% being singletons. The sample in question was peripheral blood, obtained on day 0 of AZD1222 vaccination. Source of these receptors: an adult in good health.

The chain has TRBV6-5 and TRBJ2-7; possible D gene TRBD2, 6 bases. The germline V and J ends were trimmed by 0 bases and 5 bases, with 8 bases remaining between them. Germline V lookup: CDR1 MNHEY, CDR2 SVGAGI. The CDR3 loop spans 13 amino acids. CDR3 in amino acids: CASSYSWTNEQYF. Written as DNA, the CDR3 is TGTGCCAGCAGTTACTCGTGGACTAACGAGCAGTACTTC.

The chain recombines TRBV28 with TRBJ1-6; TRBD1 matches at 7 bases. The CDR3 sequence is 15 residues long. After removal of 3 bases from V and 9 bases from J, the junction contained 8 bases not matched to a gene. The germline V gene has CDR1 MDHEN and CDR2 SYDVKM. CDR3 residues: CASSLPGQEFSPLHF. The CDR3 nucleotides are TGTGCCAGCAGTTTGCCCGGACAGGAATTTTCACCCCTCCACTTT. The full variable domain, completed using reference TRBV28 and TRBJ1-6, is DVKVTQSSRYLVKRTGEKVFLECVQDMDHENMFWYRQDPGLGLRLIYFSYDVKMKEKGDIPEGYSVSREKKERFSLILESASTNQTSMYLCASSLPGQEFSPLHFGNGTRLTVT.

The V call is TRBV6-1, the J call TRBJ2-3, with D unclear. Germline assignment: CDR1 MNHNS and CDR2 SASEGT. The V end lost 2 bases, the J end lost 1 base, and 16 bases lay between the germline ends. The CDR3 loop spans 17 amino acids. The CDR3 DNA reads as TGTGCCAGCAGTGAATGGAGCCCCCGGGCAGGCACAGATACGCAGTATTTT. Encoded protein: CASSEWSPRAGTDTQYF.

V usage is TRBV7-8 and J usage is TRBJ1-4; possibly TRBD1 for D (5 bases). V lost 1 base and J 8 bases, leaving 14 bases between the germline ends. In germline, CDR1 is SGHVS, CDR2 FQNEAQ. The CDR3 consists of 15 residues. The CDR3 loop is CASSLVYQGNEKLFF. The DNA for the CDR3 is TGTGCCAGCAGCTTAGTTTACCAGGGAAACGAAAAACTGTTTTTT.

The chain is built from TRBV29-1 and TRBJ2-1, with 7 nucleotides matching TRBD2. Germline CDR1 SQVTM, CDR2 ANQGSEA. The CDR3 covers 15 residues. J lost 0 bases, V lost 4 bases, and 6 bases had no gene match. Here the CDR3 reads CSVVTSASSYNEQFF. The CDR3 DNA reads TGCAGCGTTGTCACTAGCGCAAGCTCCTACAATGAGCAGTTCTTC.

The rearrangement links TRBV14 to TRBJ1-2; 8 nucleotides agree with TRBD1. Losses at the gene ends were 5 bases for V and 2 bases for J; bases not matched to a gene: 7. Germline V gene data show CDR1 as SGHDN and CDR2 as FVKESK. The CDR3 is made up of 15 amino acids. CDR3 region: CASSGPGQVNYGYTF. In DNA, the CDR3 is TGTGCCAGCAGCGGACCGGGACAGGTGAACTATGGCTACACCTTC.

This clone was seen a few times. This chain joins TRBV5-1 and TRBJ2-3; D perhaps matches TRBD1 (5 bases). CDR3 size: 11 residues. CDR1 is SGHRS, CDR2 YFSETQ, per germline. With 5 bases removed from V and 6 bases from J, the gap between germline ends came to 7 bases. CDR3 nucleotide sequence: TGCGCCAGCAGGAACAGGGATACGCAGTATTTT. Translating it yields CASRNRDTQYF.

V gene TRBV11-2 combines with J gene TRBJ1-1; 7 bases fit TRBD1. This CDR3 is 16 amino acids long. From germline, CDR1 is SGHAT and CDR2 FQNNGV. After removal of 1 base from V and 0 bases from J, the junction contained 5 bases not matched to a gene. In DNA, the CDR3 is TGTGCCAGCAGCTTAGGTCGAACAGGGGTGAACACTGAAGCTTTCTTT. Its protein is CASSLGRTGVNTEAFF.

The chain joins TRBV7-3 to TRBJ1-1; D not certain. The germline V gene encodes CDR1 SGHTA and CDR2 FQGTGA. This CDR3 has 15 residues. V lost 5 bases and J 1 base, leaving 14 bases between the germline ends. CDR3 bases: TGTGCCAGCAGCCCTCTGGTGCCAGCGAACACTGAAGCTTTCTTT. This translates into CASSPLVPANTEAFF.

The chain has TRBV2 and TRBJ1-2; D is unresolved. Looked up from germline, CDR1 is SNHLY and CDR2 is FYNNEI. The CDR3 extends over 14 amino acids. The V gene lost 2 bases and the J gene lost 7 bases, with 14 bases spanning the gap. The CDR3 DNA follows: TGTGCCAGCAGTGAATCCGGGGTCGGGCGTGGCTACACCTTC. Translation: CASSESGVGRGYTF. The entire variable domain, with the rest obtained from reference TRBV2 and TRBJ1-2, is as follows: EPEVTQTPSHQVTQMGQEVILRCVPISNHLYFYWYRQILGQKVEFLVSFYNNEISEKSEIFDDQFSVERPDGSNFTLKIRSTKLEDSAMYFCASSESGVGRGYTFGSGTRLTVV.

This chain joins TRBV7-9 and TRBJ1-2, with a tentative D call TRBD1 (5 bases). Per germline, CDR1 SEHNR and CDR2 FQNEAQ (reference sequence). V lost 3 bases, J lost 8 bases, and 19 bases lay in between. The CDR3 is made up of 15 amino acids. The CDR3 coding sequence is TGTGCCAGCAGCTTCCCGACGGGACCGCGGTCGGGCTACACCTTC. Its translation is CASSFPTGPRSGYTF.

V is TRBV18 and J is TRBJ2-7; no clear D gene. V gave up 3 bases and J gave up 6 bases, with 12 bases separating them. The V gene's germline CDR1 is KGHSH and CDR2 LQKENI. The CDR3 extends over 13 amino acids. The CDR3 here is CASSPPESPEQYF. The CDR3 DNA reads as TGTGCCAGCTCACCGCCGGAGTCTCCCGAGCAGTACTTC.

V usage is TRBV18 and J usage is TRBJ1-1; D is uncertain. V lost 4 bases to trimming and J lost 1 base, with 10 bases between them. The length of the CDR3 is 14 residues. Germline CDR1 and CDR2: KGHSH and LQKENI. CDR3 DNA: TGTGCCAGCTCACTGGGCGGATCGAACACTGAAGCTTTCTTT. It translates to CASSLGGSNTEAFF. Using reference TRBV18 and TRBJ1-1 for the parts outside the CDR3, the full variable domain is NAGVMQNPRHLVRRRGQEARLRCSPMKGHSHVYWYRQLPEEGLKFMVYLQKENIIDESGMPKERFSAEFPKEGPSILRIQQVVRGDSAAYFCASSLGGSNTEAFFGQGTRLTVV.

The rearrangement uses TRBV6-1 and TRBJ1-5; D gene unclear. The CDR3 consists of 16 residues. Looked up from germline, CDR1 is MNHNS and CDR2 is SASEGT. The V end was cut by 4 bases, the J end by 3 bases, with 16 bases between. CDR3 in amino acids: CASSVRATRANQPQHF. The CDR3 coding sequence is TGTGCCAGCAGTGTCCGGGCCACTAGAGCCAATCAGCCCCAGCATTTT.

This clone was picked up one time. The chain is built from TRBV7-6 and TRBJ1-4; D is perhaps TRBD1 (6 bases). Germline loops: CDR1 SGHVS, CDR2 FNYEAQ. With 3 bases removed from V and 4 bases from J, the gap between germline ends came to 21 bases. This CDR3 contains 18 residues. CDR3 protein: CASSFNPAREGDNEKLFF. In nucleotides, the CDR3 is TGTGCCAGCAGCTTTAATCCCGCGAGGGAGGGGGATAATGAAAAACTGTTTTTT.

This clone was seen just once. The CDR3 region is CASSGQGGWETQYF. CDR3 DNA: TGTGCCAGCAGCGGCCAGGGGGGGTGGGAGACCCAGTACTTC. V usage is TRBV11-2 and J usage is TRBJ2-5; perhaps D is TRBD1 or TRBD2 (7 bases each). Germline CDR1 is SGHAT and CDR2 is FQNNGV. V lost 5 bases and J 5 bases, leaving 15 bases between the germline ends. CDR3 length: 14 amino acids.

The genes are TRBV3-1 (or the pseudogene TRBV3-2) and TRBJ1-6; D may be TRBD1 (6 bases). There are 15 residues in the CDR3. CDR1 LGHDT and CDR2 YNNKEL come from the germline V gene (reference sequence). With 3 bases removed from V and 4 bases from J, the gap between germline ends came to 10 bases. The CDR3 sequence: CASSQPRGYNSPLHF. The CDR3 DNA reads as TGTGCCAGCAGCCAGCCGAGGGGGTATAATTCACCCCTCCACTTT.

The chain has TRBV5-1 and TRBJ2-7; 11 nucleotides match TRBD2. The CDR3 has 14 amino acids. Germline CDR1 reads SGHRS; CDR2 reads YFSETQ. The V gene end was trimmed by 7 bases and the J gene end by 6 bases; junction bases not matched to a gene: 9. Written as DNA, the CDR3 is TGCGCCAGCGGTTTAGCGGGAGGGCCGGGCGAGCAGTACTTC. Protein product: CASGLAGGPGEQYF.

The rearrangement joins TRBV19 to TRBJ2-2; D is unresolved. Germline V CDR1 and CDR2: LNHDA, SQIVND (reference sequence). With 6 bases removed from V and 2 bases from J, the gap between germline ends came to 16 bases. The CDR3 runs 16 residues. In DNA, the CDR3 is TGTGCCAGTAGGAGGCAGGCGCGATTAAACACCGGGGAGCTGTTTTTT. This codes for CASRRQARLNTGELFF.

The chain is built from TRBV2 and TRBJ1-5; D might be TRBD1 (5 bases). This CDR3 has 17 residues. Germline values: CDR1 SNHLY, CDR2 FYNNEI. Trimming pared 2 bases from V and 0 bases from J, leaving 14 bases between. The DNA of the CDR3 is TGTGCCAGCAGTGAACGGCAGGGTGGCCATAGCAATCAGCCCCAGCATTTT. Residues: CASSERQGGHSNQPQHF. The variable domain in full, completed from reference TRBV2 and TRBJ1-5, reads EPEVTQTPSHQVTQMGQEVILRCVPISNHLYFYWYRQILGQKVEFLVSFYNNEISEKSEIFDDQFSVERPDGSNFTLKIRSTKLEDSAMYFCASSERQGGHSNQPQHFGDGTRLSIL.

This chain uses TRBV27 with TRBJ2-7; a weak D match, TRBD2 (6 bases). CDR3 length: 16 amino acids. Germline V gives CDR1 MNHEY, CDR2 SMNVEV (reference sequence). Trimming took off 3 bases at V and 0 bases at J, with 15 bases between the two ends. The CDR3: CASSFSTGESSYEQYF. The CDR3, as DNA: TGTGCCAGCAGTTTTAGTACGGGAGAGAGCTCCTACGAGCAGTACTTC.

The chain recombines TRBV6-5 with TRBJ1-1, with D tentatively TRBD1 (5 bases). Germline assignment: CDR1 MNHEY and CDR2 SVGAGI. The CDR3 extends over 14 amino acids. V was shortened by 4 bases and J by 5 bases, with 14 bases between the two germline ends. In DNA, the CDR3 is TGTGCCAGCAGTTCCGGCGGGGGGTGGACTGAAGCTTTCTTT. Its protein is CASSSGGGWTEAFF.